The 14 T cell receptor beta chains below were found in one sample sequenced in a study of blood T cell repertoires in COVID-19. The assay was immunoSEQ multiplex PCR, and TCRdb's table has in-frame clones only and misses some. The sample holds about half a million clones, roughly nine tenths seen once. The sequencing sample was made of PBMCs or T cells enriched from blood (not recorded which). The receptors originated from a woman aged 55 to 70 who had recovered from COVID-19.

The CDR3 loop reads CASSLGLERSEQYV. The CDR3 DNA reads TGTGCCAGCAGCTTAGGACTAGAAAGGTCCGAGCAGTACGTC. The gene calls are TRBV11-2 and TRBJ2-7; D might be TRBD2 (6 bases). The CDR3 consists of 14 residues. Between the trimmed V and J ends, which lost 1 base and 6 bases, there was a span of 13 bases. CDR1 SGHAT and CDR2 FQNNGV come from the germline V gene.

The chain employs TRBV5-4 and TRBJ1-3; D is unclear. The CDR3 spans 14 residues. The V gene's germline CDR1 is SGHNT and CDR2 YYREEE (reference sequence). V was cut by 5 bases and J by 0 bases, with 9 bases left in between. The CDR3 region has the DNA TGTGCCAGCAGTTCGGTTGGCTCTGGAAACACCATATATTTT. Translated: CASSSVGSGNTIYF. Looking up the rest from reference TRBV5-4 and TRBJ1-3 gives the full variable domain: ETGVTQSPTHLIKTRGQQVTLRCSSQSGHNTVSWYQQALGQGPQFIFQYYREEENGRGNFPPRFSGLQFPNYSSELNVNALELDDSALYLCASSSVGSGNTIYFGEGSWLTVV.

This clone was detected only once. The chain recombines TRBV19 with TRBJ2-3, with TRBD2 matching 9 bases. From germline, CDR1 is LNHDA and CDR2 SQIVND (reference sequence). With V trimmed by 5 bases and J by 9 bases, 9 bases remained unmatched. The length of the CDR3 is 14 residues. The CDR3 nucleotides read TGTGCCAGTAGTCCCGCGGGGGGGCGGAGGACGCAGTATTTT. This codes for CASSPAGGRRTQYF.

The rearrangement links TRBV7-6 to TRBJ2-3; TRBD1 agrees at 11 bases. CDR1 and CDR2 (germline): SGHVS, FNYEAQ. Trimming removed 4 bases from V and 4 bases from J; junction bases left unmatched: 7. There are 16 residues in the CDR3. CDR3: CASSSGTGGTPDTQYF. The CDR3 DNA sequence: TGTGCCAGCAGCTCCGGGACAGGGGGAACGCCAGATACGCAGTATTTT.

The V call is TRBV15, the J call TRBJ1-2; D may be TRBD1 (6 bases). The CDR3 runs 15 residues. Germline lookup yields CDR1 LNHNV and CDR2 YYDKDF (reference sequence). Trimming cost V 0 bases and J 6 bases, with 14 bases left between them. CDR3: CATSRDWPGADGYTF. In DNA, the CDR3 is TGTGCCACCAGCAGAGATTGGCCAGGGGCGGATGGCTACACCTTC.

The V call is TRBV19, the J call TRBJ1-1; perhaps TRBD1 as D (6 bases). The V gene lost 7 bases and the J gene lost 3 bases, with 18 bases spanning the gap. Germline V gene data show CDR1 as LNHDA and CDR2 as SQIVND (reference sequence). There are 15 residues in the CDR3. The CDR3 DNA follows: TGTGCCAGTAAAATCCAGGGGTTATTCGACACTGAAGCTTTCTTT. Protein sequence: CASKIQGLFDTEAFF.

The CDR3 nucleotides are TGCAGCGTTGGGAGACAGGATACTGAAGCTTTCTTT. This gives the protein CSVGRQDTEAFF. The J gene is TRBJ1-1, the V gene TRBV29-1; D is perhaps TRBD1 (6 bases). Per germline, CDR1 SQVTM and CDR2 ANQGSEA. The CDR3 has 12 residues. V lost 4 bases to trimming and J lost 5 bases, with 11 bases between them.

The chain carries TRBV24-1 and TRBJ2-3; a weak D match, TRBD1 (6 bases). The CDR3 totals 15 residues. Germline loops: CDR1 KGHDR, CDR2 SFDVKD. V was pared by 5 bases and J by 2 bases, with 13 bases between. This CDR3 is CATSGARGNTDTQYF. As DNA, the CDR3 is TGTGCCACCAGTGGAGCCAGGGGAAACACAGATACGCAGTATTTT.

V is TRBV6-5 and J is TRBJ1-4, with D uncertain. Deletions cut 2 bases from V and 3 bases from J, with 13 bases between. The germline V gene encodes CDR1 MNHEY and CDR2 SVGAGI. The CDR3 covers 16 residues. In DNA form, the CDR3 reads TGTGCCAGCAGTTACCTTAGAGGGCAGTCTAATGAAAAACTGTTTTTT. Translating it yields CASSYLRGQSNEKLFF.

V gene TRBV6-5 combines with J gene TRBJ2-3, with TRBD2 matching over 10 bases. CDR1 MNHEY and CDR2 SVGAGI come from the germline V gene. The CDR3 covers 16 residues. V lost 0 bases to trimming and J lost 4 bases; unmatched junction nucleotides: 4. Here the CDR3 reads CASSYSAGGLADTQYF. CDR3 sequence (DNA): TGTGCCAGCAGTTACTCAGCGGGGGGGCTCGCAGATACGCAGTATTTT.

This clone was detected once. This chain joins TRBV10-3 and TRBJ2-3; D possibly corresponds to TRBD1 (6 bases). Germline CDR1 is ENHRY and CDR2 is SYGVKD. This CDR3 region has 15 residues. V was pared by 11 bases and J by 2 bases, with 20 bases between. CDR3 nucleotide sequence: TGTGCCGCATCCGCGGCAGGGGCCTTCACAGATACGCAGTATTTT. It yields the protein CAASAAGAFTDTQYF.

The chain joins TRBV6-5 to TRBJ1-2, with TRBD1 matching 8 bases. Germline-derived CDR1 and CDR2 are MNHEY and SVGAGI. This CDR3 comprises 16 residues. V gave up 0 bases and J gave up 6 bases; unmatched junction bases: 9. The CDR3 loop is CASSYSKQGEVHGYTF. Here the CDR3 DNA reads TGTGCCAGCAGTTACTCGAAACAGGGGGAGGTTCATGGCTACACCTTC.

A word on this clone: Relative to the germline gene, one junction end is altered; a read error may explain this. This rearrangement joins TRBV13 to TRBJ2-7, with D perhaps matching TRBD2 (5 bases). The CDR3 is made up of 13 amino acids. Germline CDR1 reads PRHDT; CDR2 reads FYEKMQ (reference sequence). The CDR3 region is CASSLYDGKLIGF. In DNA, the CDR3 is TGTGCCAGCAGCCTCTACGACGGGAAGCTGATCGGCTTC.

The chain joins TRBV19 to TRBJ1-2; D is unclear. The germline V gene has CDR1 LNHDA and CDR2 SQIVND (reference sequence). The CDR3 runs 15 residues. The V end lost 4 bases, the J end lost 8 bases, and 20 bases lay between the germline ends. The CDR3 protein is CASSRSSRLPGGYTF. The CDR3 nucleotides are TGTGCCAGTAGTAGATCTAGCCGACTGCCGGGGGGCTACACCTTC.